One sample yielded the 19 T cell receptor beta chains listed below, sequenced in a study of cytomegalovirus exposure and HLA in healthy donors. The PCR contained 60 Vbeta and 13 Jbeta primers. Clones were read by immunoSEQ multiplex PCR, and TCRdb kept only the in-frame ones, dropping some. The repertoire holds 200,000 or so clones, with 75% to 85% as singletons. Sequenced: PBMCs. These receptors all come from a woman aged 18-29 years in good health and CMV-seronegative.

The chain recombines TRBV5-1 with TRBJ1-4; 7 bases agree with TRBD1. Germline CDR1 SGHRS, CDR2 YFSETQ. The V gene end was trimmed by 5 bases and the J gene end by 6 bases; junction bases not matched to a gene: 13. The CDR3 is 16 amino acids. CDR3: CASRPTSRDSDEKLFF. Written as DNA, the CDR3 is TGCGCCAGCAGGCCTACATCCCGGGACAGTGATGAAAAACTGTTTTTT.

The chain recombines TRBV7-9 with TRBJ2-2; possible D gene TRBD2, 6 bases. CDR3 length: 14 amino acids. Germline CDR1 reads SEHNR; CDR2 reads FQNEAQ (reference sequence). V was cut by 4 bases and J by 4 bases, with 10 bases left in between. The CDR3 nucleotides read TGTGCCAGCAGCTACGGGACTCCCACCGGGGAGCTGTTTTTT. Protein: CASSYGTPTGELFF.

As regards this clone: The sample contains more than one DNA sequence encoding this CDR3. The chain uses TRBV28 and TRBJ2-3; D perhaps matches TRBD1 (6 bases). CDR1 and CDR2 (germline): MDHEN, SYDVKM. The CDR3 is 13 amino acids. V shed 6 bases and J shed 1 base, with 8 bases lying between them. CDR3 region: CASRRQGTDTQYF. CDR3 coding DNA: TGTGCCAGCAGGAGACAGGGCACAGATACGCAGTATTTT.

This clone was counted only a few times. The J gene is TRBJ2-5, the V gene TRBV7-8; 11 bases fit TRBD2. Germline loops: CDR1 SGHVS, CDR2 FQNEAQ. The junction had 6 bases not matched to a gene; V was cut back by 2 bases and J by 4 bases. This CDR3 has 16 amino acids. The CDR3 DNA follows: TGTGCCAGCAGCTTATCTAGCGGGGGGCGAGGAGAGACCCAGTACTTC. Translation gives CASSLSSGGRGETQYF.

This CDR3 reads CASSVGRQGGGYTF. The DNA for the CDR3 is TGTGCCAGCAGCGTAGGAAGACAGGGGGGCGGCTACACCTTC. The V gene is TRBV9, the J gene TRBJ1-2; 9 nucleotides align to TRBD1. The CDR3 runs 14 residues. Per the germline V gene, CDR1 is SGDLS and CDR2 is YYNGEE. Trimming removed 0 bases from V and 8 bases from J; junction bases left unmatched: 5.

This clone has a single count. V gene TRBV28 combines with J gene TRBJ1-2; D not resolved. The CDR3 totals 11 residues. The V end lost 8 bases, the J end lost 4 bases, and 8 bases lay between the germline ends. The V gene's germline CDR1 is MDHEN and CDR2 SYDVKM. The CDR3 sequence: CASSSRYGYTF. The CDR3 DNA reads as TGTGCCAGCTCGTCCCGCTATGGCTACACCTTC.

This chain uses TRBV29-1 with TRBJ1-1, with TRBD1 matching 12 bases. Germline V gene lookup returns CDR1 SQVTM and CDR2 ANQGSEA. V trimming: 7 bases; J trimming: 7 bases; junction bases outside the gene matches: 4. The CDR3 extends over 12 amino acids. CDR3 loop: CSGGQGAIEAFF. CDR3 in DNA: TGCAGCGGGGGACAGGGGGCAATTGAAGCTTTCTTT.

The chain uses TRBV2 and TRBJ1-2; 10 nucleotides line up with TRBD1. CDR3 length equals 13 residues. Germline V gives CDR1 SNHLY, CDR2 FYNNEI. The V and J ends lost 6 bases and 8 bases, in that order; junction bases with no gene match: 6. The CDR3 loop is CASRGTGDGGYTF. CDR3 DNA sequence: TGTGCCAGCAGGGGGACAGGGGATGGCGGCTACACCTTC.

The CDR3 coding sequence is TGTGCCAGTAGTTTAGGACGGGCCAGGGGCACTGAAGCTTTCTTT. Protein: CASSLGRARGTEAFF. The chain recombines TRBV19 with TRBJ1-1; D possibly corresponds to TRBD1 (6 bases). The length of the CDR3 is 15 residues. Germline V gene sequence: CDR1 LNHDA, CDR2 SQIVND (reference sequence). The V end was cut by 5 bases, the J end by 4 bases, with 17 bases between.

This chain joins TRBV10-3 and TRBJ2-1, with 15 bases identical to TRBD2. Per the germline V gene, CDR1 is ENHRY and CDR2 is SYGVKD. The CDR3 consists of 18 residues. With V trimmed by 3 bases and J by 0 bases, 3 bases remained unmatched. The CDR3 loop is CAISEGLAGGGSYNEQFF. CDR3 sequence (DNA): TGTGCCATCAGTGAAGGACTAGCGGGAGGGGGCTCCTACAATGAGCAGTTCTTC.

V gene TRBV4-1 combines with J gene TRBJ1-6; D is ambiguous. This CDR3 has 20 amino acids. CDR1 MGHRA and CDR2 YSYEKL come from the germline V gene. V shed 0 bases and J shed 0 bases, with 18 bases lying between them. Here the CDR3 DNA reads TGCGCCAGCAGCCAAGATGAGGGAGGAACTCGCAGCTCCTATAATTCACCCCTCCACTTT. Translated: CASSQDEGGTRSSYNSPLHF.

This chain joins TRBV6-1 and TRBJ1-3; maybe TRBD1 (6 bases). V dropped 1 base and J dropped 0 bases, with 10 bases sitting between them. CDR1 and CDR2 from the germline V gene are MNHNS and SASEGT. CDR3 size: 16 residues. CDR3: CASSEGPRGSGNTIYF. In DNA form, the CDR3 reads TGTGCCAGCAGTGAAGGGCCCAGGGGCTCTGGAAACACCATATATTTT.

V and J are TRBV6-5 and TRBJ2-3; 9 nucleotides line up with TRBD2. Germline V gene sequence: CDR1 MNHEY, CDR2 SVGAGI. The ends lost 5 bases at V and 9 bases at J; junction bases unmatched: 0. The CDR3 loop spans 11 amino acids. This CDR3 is CASSSGGTQYF. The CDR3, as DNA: TGTGCCAGCAGTAGCGGGGGGACGCAGTATTTT.

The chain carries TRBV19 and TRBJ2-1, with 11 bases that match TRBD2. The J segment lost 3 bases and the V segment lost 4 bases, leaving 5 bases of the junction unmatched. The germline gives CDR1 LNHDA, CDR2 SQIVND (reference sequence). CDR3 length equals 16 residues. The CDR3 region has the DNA TGTGCCAGTAGTACCTCTCTAGCGGGAGGCTACAATGAGCAGTTCTTC. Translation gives CASSTSLAGGYNEQFF. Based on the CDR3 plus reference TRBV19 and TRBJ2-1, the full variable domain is DGGITQSPKYLFRKEGQNVTLSCEQNLNHDAMYWYRQDPGQGLRLIYYSQIVNDFQKGDIAEGYSVSREKKESFPLTVTSAQKNPTAFYLCASSTSLAGGYNEQFFGPGTRLTVL.

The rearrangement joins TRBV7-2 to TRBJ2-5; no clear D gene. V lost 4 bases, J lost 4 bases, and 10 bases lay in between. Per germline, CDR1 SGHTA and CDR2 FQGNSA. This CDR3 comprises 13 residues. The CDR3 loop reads CASSWSEGETQYF. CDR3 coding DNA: TGTGCCAGCAGCTGGAGCGAAGGAGAGACCCAGTACTTC.

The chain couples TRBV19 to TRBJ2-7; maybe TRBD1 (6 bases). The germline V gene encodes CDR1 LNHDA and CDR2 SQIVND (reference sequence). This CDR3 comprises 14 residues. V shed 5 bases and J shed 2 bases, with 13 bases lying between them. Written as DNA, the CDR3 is TGTGCCAGTAGTCCTCAGACAGGAACCTACGAGCAGTACTTC. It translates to CASSPQTGTYEQYF.

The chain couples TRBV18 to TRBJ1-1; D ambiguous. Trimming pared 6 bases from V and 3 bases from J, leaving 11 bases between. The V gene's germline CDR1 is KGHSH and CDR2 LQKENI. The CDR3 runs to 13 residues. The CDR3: CASSGVQDTEAFF. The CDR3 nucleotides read TGTGCCAGCTCCGGGGTGCAGGACACTGAAGCTTTCTTT.

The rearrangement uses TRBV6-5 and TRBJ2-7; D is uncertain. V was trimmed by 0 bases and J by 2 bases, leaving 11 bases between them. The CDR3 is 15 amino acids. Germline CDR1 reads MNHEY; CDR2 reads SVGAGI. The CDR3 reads CASSYSTSSPYEQYF. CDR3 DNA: TGTGCCAGCAGTTACTCAACTTCCTCTCCCTACGAGCAGTACTTC.

Here the CDR3 reads CAWSEYQTQYF. CDR3 DNA sequence: TGTGCCTGGAGTGAATATCAGACCCAGTACTTC. The V and J genes are TRBV30 and TRBJ2-5; D gene unclear. Trimming removed 1 base at V and 6 bases at J, with 6 bases between. The V gene's germline CDR1 is GTSNPN and CDR2 SVGIG (reference sequence). The CDR3 spans 11 residues.